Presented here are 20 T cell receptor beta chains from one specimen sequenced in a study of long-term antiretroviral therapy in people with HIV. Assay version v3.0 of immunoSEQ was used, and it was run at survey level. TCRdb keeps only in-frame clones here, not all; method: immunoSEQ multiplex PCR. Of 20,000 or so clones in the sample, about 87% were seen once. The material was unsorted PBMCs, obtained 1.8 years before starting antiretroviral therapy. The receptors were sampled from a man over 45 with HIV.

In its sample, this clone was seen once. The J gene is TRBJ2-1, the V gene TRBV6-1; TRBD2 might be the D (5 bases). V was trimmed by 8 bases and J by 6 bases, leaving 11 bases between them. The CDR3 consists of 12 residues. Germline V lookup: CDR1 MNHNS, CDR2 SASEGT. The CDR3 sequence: CASGPGFNEQFF. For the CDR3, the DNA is TGTGCCAGCGGCCCGGGATTCAATGAGCAGTTCTTC.

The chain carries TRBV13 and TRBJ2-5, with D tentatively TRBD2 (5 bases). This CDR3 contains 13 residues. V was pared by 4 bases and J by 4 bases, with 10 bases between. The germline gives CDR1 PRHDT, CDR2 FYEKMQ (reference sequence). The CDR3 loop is CASSYPGRETQYF. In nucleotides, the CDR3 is TGTGCCAGCAGCTACCCGGGGAGAGAGACCCAGTACTTC.

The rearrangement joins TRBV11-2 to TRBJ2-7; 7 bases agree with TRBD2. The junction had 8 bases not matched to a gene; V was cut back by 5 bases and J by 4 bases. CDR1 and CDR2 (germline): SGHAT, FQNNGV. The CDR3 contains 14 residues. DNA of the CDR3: TGTGCCAGCAGCATTGGACTAGGTCGGTACGAGCAGTACTTC. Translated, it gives CASSIGLGRYEQYF.

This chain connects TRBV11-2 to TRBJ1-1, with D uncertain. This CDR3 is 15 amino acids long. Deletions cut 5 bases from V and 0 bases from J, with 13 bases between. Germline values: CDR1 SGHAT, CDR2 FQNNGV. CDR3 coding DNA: TGTGCCAGCAGCCAGGAAGCGGTGGTGAACACTGAAGCTTTCTTT. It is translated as CASSQEAVVNTEAFF.

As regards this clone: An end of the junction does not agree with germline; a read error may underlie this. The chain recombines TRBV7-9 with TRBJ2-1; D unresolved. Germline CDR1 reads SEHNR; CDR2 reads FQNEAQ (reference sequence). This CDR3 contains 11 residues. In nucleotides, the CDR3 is TGTGCCAGCAGTCCCGGGTCAACCAATATCTTC. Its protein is CASSPGSTNIF.

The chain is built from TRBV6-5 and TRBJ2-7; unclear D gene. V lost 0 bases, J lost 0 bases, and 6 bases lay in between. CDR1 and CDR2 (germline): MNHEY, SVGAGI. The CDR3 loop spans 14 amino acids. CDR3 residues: CASSYSPGSYEQYF. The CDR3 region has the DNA TGTGCCAGCAGTTACTCGCCCGGCTCCTACGAGCAGTACTTC.

CDR3 DNA sequence: TGTGCCTGGAGGGGGGAACAAGAGACCCAGTACTTC. Its protein product is CAWRGEQETQYF. The chain joins TRBV30 to TRBJ2-5; the D gene could be TRBD1 or TRBD2 (5 bases each). CDR3 length equals 12 residues. The V gene lost 3 bases and the J gene lost 2 bases, with 7 bases spanning the gap. Germline-derived CDR1 and CDR2 are GTSNPN and SVGIG (reference sequence).

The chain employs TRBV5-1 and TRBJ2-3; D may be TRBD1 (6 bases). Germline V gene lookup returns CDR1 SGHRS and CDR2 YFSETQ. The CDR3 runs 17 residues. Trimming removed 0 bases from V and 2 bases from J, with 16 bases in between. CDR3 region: CASSLVWDTDLTDTQYF. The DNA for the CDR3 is TGCGCCAGCAGCTTGGTTTGGGACACGGATCTCACAGATACGCAGTATTTT.

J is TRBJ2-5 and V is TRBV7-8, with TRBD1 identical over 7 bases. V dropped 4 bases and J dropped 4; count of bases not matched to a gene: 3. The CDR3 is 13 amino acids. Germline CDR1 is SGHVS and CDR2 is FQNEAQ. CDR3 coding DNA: TGTGCCAGCAGCTCTGACAGGGCAGAGACCCAGTACTTC. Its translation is CASSSDRAETQYF.

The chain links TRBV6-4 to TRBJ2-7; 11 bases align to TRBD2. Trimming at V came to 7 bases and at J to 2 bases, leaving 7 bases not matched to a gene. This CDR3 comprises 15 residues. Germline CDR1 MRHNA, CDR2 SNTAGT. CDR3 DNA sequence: TGTGCCAGCAATTGTCTAGCGGGAGGCACCTACGAGCAGTACTTC. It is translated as CASNCLAGGTYEQYF.

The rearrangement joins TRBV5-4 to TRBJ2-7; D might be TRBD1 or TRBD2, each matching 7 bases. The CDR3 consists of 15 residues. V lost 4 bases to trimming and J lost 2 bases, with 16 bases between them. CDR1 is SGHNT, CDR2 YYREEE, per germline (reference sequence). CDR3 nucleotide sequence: TGTGCCAGCAGCGGGGGGGACAGAGAAGCCTACGAGCAGTACTTC. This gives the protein CASSGGDREAYEQYF.

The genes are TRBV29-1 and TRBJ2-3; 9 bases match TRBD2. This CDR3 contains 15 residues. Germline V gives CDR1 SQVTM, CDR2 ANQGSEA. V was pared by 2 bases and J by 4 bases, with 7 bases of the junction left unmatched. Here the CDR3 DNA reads TGCAGCGTTGAACTTAGCGGGAGTGCTCCAGATACGCAGTATTTT. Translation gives CSVELSGSAPDTQYF.

The CDR3 nucleotides are TGTGCCAGCAGTGATTGGGACAGGGGTGATTCACCCCTCCACTTT. The encoded protein is CASSDWDRGDSPLHF. This chain joins TRBV2 and TRBJ1-6, with 10 bases identical to TRBD1. The CDR3 is made up of 15 amino acids. V shed 3 bases and J 8 bases; nucleotides not matched to a gene: 4. CDR1 and CDR2 from the germline V gene are SNHLY and FYNNEI.

The CDR3 reads CASSLTGLILSGANVLTF. The CDR3 region has the DNA TGCGCCAGCAGCTTAACAGGCCTCATCCTCTCTGGGGCCAACGTCCTGACTTTC. J is TRBJ2-6 and V is TRBV5-1; a possible D gene is TRBD1 (5 bases). Trimming stripped 2 bases from V and 0 bases from J, with 15 bases between. The CDR3 contains 18 residues. Germline V gene lookup returns CDR1 SGHRS and CDR2 YFSETQ.

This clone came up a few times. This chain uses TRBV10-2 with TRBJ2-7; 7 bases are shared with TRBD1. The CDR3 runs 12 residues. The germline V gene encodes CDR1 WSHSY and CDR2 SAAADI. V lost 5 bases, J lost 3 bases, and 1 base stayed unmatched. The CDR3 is CASSTGDYEQYF. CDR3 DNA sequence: TGCGCCAGCAGTACAGGGGACTACGAGCAGTACTTC.

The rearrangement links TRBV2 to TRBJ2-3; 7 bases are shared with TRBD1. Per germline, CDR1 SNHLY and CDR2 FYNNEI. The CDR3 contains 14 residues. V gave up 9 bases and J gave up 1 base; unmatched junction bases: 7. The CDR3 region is CASTGAIRTDTQYF. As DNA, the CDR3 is TGTGCCAGTACAGGGGCTATCCGCACAGATACGCAGTATTTT.

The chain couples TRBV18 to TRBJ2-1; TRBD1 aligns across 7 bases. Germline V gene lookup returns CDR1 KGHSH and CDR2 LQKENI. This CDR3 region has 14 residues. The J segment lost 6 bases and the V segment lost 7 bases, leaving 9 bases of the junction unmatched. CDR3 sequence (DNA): TGTGCCAGCTTCGGGACAGCTGAACCCAATGAGCAGTTCTTC. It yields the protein CASFGTAEPNEQFF.

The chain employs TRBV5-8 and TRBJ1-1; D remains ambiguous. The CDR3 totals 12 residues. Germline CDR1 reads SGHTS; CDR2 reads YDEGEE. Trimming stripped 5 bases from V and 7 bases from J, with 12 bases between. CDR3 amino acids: CASSYGEGEAFF. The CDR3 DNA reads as TGTGCCAGCAGTTACGGGGAGGGTGAAGCTTTCTTT.

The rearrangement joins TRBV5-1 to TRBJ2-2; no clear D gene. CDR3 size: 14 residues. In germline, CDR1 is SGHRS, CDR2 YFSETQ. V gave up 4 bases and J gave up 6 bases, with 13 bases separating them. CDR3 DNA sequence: TGCGCCAGCAGCCTTGAGCCCAACGCCGGGGAGCTGTTTTTT. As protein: CASSLEPNAGELFF.

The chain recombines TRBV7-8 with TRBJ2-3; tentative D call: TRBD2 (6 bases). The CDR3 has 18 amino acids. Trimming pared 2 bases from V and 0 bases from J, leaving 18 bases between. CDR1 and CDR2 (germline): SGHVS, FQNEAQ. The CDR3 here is CASSLSSSGAGSTDTQYF. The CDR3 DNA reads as TGTGCCAGCAGCTTAAGTTCTAGTGGTGCGGGGAGCACAGATACGCAGTATTTT.